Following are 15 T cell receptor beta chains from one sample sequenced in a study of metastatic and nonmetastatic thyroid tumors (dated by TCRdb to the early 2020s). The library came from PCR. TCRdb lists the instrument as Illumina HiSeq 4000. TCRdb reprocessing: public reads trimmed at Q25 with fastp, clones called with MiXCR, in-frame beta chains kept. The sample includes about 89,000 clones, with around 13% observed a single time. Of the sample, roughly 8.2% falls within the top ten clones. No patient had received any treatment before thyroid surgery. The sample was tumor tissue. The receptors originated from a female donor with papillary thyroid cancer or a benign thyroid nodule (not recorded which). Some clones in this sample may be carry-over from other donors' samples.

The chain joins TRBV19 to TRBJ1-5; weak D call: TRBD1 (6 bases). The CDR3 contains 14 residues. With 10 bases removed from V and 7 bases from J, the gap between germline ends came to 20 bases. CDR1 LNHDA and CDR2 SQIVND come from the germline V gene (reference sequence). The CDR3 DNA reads TGTGCCAATAGCCGGGACATGGTAGGCCAGCCCCAGCATTTT. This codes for CANSRDMVGQPQHF.

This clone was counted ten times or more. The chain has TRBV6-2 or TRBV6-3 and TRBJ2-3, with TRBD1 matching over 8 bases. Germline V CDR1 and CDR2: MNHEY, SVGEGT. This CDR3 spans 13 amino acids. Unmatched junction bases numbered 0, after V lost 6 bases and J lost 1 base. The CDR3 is CASRTGGTDTQYF. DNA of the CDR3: TGTGCCAGCAGGACAGGGGGCACAGATACGCAGTATTTT.

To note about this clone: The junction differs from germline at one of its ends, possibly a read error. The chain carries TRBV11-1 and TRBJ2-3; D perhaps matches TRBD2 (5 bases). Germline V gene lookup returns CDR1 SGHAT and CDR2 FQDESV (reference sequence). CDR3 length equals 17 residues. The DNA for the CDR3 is TGTGCCAGCAGCGTAAAAGGGAGCCCGGCTAGAACAGATACGCAGTACTTT. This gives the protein CASSVKGSPARTDTQYF.

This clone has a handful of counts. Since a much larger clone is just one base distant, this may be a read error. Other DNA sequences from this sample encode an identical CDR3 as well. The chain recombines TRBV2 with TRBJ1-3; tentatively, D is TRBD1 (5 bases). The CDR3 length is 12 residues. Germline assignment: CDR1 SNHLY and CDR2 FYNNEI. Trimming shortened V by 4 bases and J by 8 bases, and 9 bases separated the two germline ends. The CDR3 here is CASSVQGDTIYF. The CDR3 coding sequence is TGTGCCAGCAGTGTGCAGGGTGACACCATATATTTT.

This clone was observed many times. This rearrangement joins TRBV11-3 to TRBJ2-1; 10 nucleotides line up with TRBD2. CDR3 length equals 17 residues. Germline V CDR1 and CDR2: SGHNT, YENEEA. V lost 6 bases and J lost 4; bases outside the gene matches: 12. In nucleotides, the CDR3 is TGTGCCAGCAGATCTGGAGCGGGAGGGCCTATTTACAATGAGCAGTTCTTC. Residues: CASRSGAGGPIYNEQFF.

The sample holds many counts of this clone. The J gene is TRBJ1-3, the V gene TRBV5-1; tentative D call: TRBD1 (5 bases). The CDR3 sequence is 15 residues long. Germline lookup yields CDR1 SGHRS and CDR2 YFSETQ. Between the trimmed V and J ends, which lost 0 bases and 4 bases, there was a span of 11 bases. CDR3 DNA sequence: TGCGCCAGCAGCTTGGGGGCAGGGTCCGGAAACACCATATATTTT. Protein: CASSLGAGSGNTIYF.

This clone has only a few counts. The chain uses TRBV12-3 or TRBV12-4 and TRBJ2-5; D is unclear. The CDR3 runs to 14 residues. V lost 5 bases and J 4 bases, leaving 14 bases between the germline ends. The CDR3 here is CASSPLIFGETQYF. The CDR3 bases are TGTGCCAGCAGTCCCCTAATATTTGGAGAGACCCAGTACTTC.

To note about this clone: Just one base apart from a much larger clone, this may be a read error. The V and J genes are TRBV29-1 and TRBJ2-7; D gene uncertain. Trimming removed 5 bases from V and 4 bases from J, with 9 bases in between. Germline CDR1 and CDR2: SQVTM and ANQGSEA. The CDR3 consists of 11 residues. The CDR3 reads CSVWAEYEQYF. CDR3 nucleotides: TGCAGCGTTTGGGCTGAATACGAGCAGTACTTC.

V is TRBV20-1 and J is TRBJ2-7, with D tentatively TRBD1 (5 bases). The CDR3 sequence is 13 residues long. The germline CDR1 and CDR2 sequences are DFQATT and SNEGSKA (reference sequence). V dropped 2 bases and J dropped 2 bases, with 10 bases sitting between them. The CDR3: CSARLEGAYEQYF. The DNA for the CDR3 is TGCAGTGCTAGACTAGAAGGGGCCTACGAGCAGTACTTC.

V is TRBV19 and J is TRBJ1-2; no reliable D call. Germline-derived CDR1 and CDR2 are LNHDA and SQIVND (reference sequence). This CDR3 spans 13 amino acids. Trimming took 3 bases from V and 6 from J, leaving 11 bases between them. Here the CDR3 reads CASSMGWTDGYTF. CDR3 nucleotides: TGTGCCAGTAGTATGGGGTGGACGGATGGCTACACCTTC.

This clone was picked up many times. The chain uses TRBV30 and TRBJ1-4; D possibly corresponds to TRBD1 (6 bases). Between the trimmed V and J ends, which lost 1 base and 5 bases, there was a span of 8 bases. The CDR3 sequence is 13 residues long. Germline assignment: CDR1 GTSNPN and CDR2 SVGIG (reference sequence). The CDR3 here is CAWSGGPNEKLFF. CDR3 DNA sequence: TGTGCCTGGAGTGGGGGGCCGAATGAAAAACTGTTTTTT.

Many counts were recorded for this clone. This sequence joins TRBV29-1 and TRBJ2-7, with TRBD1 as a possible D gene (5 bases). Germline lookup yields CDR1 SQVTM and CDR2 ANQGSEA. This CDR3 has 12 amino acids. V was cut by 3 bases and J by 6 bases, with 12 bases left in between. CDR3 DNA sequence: TGCAGCGTTGACAAAGGGGTGGGCGAGCAGTACTTC. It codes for CSVDKGVGEQYF.

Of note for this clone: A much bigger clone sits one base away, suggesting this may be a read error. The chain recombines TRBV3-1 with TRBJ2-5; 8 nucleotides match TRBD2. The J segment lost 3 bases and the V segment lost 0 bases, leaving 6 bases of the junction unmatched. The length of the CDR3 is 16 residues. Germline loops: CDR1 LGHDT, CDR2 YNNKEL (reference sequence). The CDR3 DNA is TGTGCCAGCAGCCAAGATAGCGGGATACGGGAAGAGACCCAGTACTTC. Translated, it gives CASSQDSGIREETQYF.

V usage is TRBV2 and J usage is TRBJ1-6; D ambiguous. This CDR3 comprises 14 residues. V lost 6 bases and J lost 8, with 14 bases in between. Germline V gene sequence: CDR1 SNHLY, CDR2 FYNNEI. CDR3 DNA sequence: TGTGCCAGCAGGGATCCCTCTTCCTATTCACCCCTCCACTTT. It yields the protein CASRDPSSYSPLHF.

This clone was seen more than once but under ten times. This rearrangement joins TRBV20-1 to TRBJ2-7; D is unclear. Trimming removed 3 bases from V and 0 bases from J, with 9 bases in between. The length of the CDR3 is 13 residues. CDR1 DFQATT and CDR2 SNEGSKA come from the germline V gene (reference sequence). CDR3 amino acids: CSASARNSYEQYF. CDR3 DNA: TGCAGTGCTAGTGCCAGAAACTCCTACGAGCAGTACTTC.